This T cell receptor beta chain comes out of a study of cytomegalovirus exposure and HLA in healthy donors. Study results and limitations: Cytomegalovirus association was listed for roughly 160 TCR beta chains. Cytomegalovirus status was reportedly diagnosed by the classifier with high specificity and sensitivity.

Sequenced by immunoSEQ multiplex PCR; TCRdb stores in-frame clones only, minus some. This sample has roughly 98,000 clones, with roughly 90% found just once. A note on this clone: Its target is not known.

Looked up from germline, CDR1 is SGHAT and CDR2 is FQNNGV. Losses at the gene ends were 1 base for V and 6 bases for J; bases not matched to a gene: 7. The CDR3 runs to 16 residues. The sample comprised PBMCs. This sequence originates from a man aged 18 to 29 in good health and CMV-seropositive. The chain uses TRBV11-2 and TRBJ2-3; 10 positions match TRBD2. The CDR3 reads CASSLGASGSGDTQYF. The CDR3 region has the DNA TGTGCCAGCAGCTTAGGGGCTAGCGGGAGCGGGGATACGCAGTATTTT. Together with reference TRBV11-2 and TRBJ2-3, the CDR3 gives the full variable domain: EAGVAQSPRYKIIEKRQSVAFWCNPISGHATLYWYQQILGQGPKLLIQFQNNGVVDDSQLPKDRFSAERLKGVDSTLKIQPAKLEDSAVYLCASSLGASGSGDTQYFGPGTRLTVL.